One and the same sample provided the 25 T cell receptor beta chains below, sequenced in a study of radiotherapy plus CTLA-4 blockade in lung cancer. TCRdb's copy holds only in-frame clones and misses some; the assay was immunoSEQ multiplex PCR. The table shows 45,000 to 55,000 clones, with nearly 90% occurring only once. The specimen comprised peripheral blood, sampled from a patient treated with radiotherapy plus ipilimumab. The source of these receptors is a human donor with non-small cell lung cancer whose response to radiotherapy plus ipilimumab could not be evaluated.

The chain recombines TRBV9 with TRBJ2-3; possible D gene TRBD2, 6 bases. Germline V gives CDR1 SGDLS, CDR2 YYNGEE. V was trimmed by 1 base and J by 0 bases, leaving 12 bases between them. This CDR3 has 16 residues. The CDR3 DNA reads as TGTGCCAGCAGCGTACGGGGGAGTTCTAGCACAGATACGCAGTATTTT. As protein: CASSVRGSSSTDTQYF.

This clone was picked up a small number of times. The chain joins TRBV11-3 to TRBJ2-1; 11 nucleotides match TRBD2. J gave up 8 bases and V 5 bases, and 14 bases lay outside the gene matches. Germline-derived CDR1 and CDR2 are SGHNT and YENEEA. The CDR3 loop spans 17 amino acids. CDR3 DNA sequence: TGTGCCAGCAGCCTGGGTAATCGACTAGCGGGGTTTGATGAGCAGTTCTTC. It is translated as CASSLGNRLAGFDEQFF.

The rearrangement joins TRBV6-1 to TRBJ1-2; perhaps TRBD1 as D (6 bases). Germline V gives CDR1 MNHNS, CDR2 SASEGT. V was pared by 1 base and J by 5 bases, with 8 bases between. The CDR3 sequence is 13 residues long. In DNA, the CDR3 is TGTGCCAGCAGTGAAGAGGGACAATATGGCTACACCTTC. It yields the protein CASSEEGQYGYTF.

CDR3 bases: TGTGCTAGTGTTCCGCGCTGGAACACTGAAGCTTTCTTT. Its protein is CASVPRWNTEAFF. This chain uses TRBV12-5 with TRBJ1-1; D is ambiguous. V shed 7 bases and J shed 1 base, with 10 bases lying between them. Germline CDR1 and CDR2: LGHNT and FRNRAP. The CDR3 spans 13 residues.

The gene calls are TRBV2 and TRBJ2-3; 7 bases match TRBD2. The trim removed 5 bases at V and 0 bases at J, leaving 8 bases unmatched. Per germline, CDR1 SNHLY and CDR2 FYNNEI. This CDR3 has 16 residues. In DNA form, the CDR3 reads TGTGCCAGCAGTTTACCTCCGGGGGGTAGCACAGATACGCAGTATTTT. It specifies CASSLPPGGSTDTQYF.

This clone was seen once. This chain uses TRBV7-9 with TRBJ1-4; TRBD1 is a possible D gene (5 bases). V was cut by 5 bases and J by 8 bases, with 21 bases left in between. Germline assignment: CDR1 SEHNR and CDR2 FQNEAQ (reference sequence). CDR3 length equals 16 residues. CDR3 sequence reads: CASSGPSGRSREKLFF. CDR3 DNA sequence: TGTGCCAGCAGCGGACCCTCAGGGCGGAGCAGGGAAAAACTGTTTTTT.

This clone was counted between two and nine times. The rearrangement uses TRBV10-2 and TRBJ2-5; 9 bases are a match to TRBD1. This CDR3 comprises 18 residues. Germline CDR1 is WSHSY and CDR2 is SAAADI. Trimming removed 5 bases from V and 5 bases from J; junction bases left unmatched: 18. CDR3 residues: CASSQTRPPGQGQETQYF. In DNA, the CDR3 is TGCGCCAGCAGTCAGACCCGCCCACCGGGACAGGGACAGGAGACCCAGTACTTC.

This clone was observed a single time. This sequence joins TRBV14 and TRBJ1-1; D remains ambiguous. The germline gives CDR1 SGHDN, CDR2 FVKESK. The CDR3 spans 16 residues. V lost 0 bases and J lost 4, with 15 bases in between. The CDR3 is CASSQDWWWRVTEAFF. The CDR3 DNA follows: TGTGCCAGCAGCCAAGATTGGTGGTGGAGGGTCACTGAAGCTTTCTTT. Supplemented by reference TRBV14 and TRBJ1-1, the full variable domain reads EAGVTQFPSHSVIEKGQTVTLRCDPISGHDNLYWYRRVMGKEIKFLLHFVKESKQDESGMPNNRFLAERTGGTYSTLKVQPAELEDSGVYFCASSQDWWWRVTEAFFGQGTRLTVV.

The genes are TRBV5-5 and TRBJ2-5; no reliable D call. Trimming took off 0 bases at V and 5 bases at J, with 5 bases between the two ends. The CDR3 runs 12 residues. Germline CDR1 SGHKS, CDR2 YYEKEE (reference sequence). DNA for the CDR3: TGTGCCAGCAGCTTGGCCTATGAGACCCAGTACTTC. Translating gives CASSLAYETQYF. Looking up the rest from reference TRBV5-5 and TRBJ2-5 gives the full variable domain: DAGVTQSPTHLIKTRGQQVTLRCSPISGHKSVSWYQQVLGQGPQFIFQYYEKEERGRGNFPDRFSARQFPNYSSELNVNALLLGDSALYLCASSLAYETQYFGPGTRLLVL.

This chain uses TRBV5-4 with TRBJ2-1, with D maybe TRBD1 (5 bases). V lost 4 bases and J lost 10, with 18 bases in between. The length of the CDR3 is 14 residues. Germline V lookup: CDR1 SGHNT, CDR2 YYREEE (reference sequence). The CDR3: CASSRSYDRREQFF. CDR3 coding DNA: TGTGCCAGCAGCCGTTCCTATGACAGACGGGAGCAGTTCTTC.

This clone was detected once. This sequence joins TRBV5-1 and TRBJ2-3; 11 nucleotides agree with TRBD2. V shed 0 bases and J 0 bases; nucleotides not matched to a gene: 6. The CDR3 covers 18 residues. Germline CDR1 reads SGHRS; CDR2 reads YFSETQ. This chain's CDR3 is CASSLVPSGGSSTDTQYF. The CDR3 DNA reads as TGCGCCAGCAGCTTGGTTCCTAGCGGGGGGTCTAGCACAGATACGCAGTATTTT. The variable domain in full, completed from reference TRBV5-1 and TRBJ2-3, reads KAGVTQTPRYLIKTRGQQVTLSCSPISGHRSVSWYQQTPGQGLQFLFEYFSETQRNKGNFPGRFSGRQFSNSRSEMNVSTLELGDSALYLCASSLVPSGGSSTDTQYFGPGTRLTVL.

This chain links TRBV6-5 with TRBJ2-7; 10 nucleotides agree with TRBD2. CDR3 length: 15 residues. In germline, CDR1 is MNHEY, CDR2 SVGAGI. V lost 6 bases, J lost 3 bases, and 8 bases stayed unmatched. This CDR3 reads CASRAGLARGYEQYF. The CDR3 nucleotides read TGTGCCAGCAGGGCGGGACTAGCGAGGGGCTACGAGCAGTACTTC.

The chain's CDR3 is CASSQQETQYF. CDR3 coding DNA: TGCGCCAGCAGCCAACAAGAGACCCAGTACTTC. V and J are TRBV5-1 and TRBJ2-5; no clear D. CDR1 and CDR2 (germline): SGHRS, YFSETQ. V was cut by 4 bases and J by 2 bases, with 3 bases left in between. The CDR3 spans 11 residues.

In DNA form, the CDR3 reads TGTGCCAGCAGCGCCGATAGCGGGAGGCCCGAAGAGACCCAGTACTTC. Its protein product is CASSADSGRPEETQYF. This chain joins TRBV9 and TRBJ2-5; TRBD2 matches at 10 bases. The germline V gene encodes CDR1 SGDLS and CDR2 YYNGEE. V lost 3 bases, J lost 3 bases, and 8 bases stayed unmatched. The CDR3 extends over 16 amino acids.

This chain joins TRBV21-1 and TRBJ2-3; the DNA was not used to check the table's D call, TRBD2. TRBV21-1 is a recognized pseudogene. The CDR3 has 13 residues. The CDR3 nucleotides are TGTGCCAGCAGCCCCGGGAGGACAGATACGCAGTATTTT. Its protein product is CASSPGRTDTQYF.

CDR3 loop: CASSPSGGHNTEAFF. The CDR3, as DNA: TGTGCCAGCTCACCCTCAGGGGGGCATAACACTGAAGCTTTCTTT. This sequence joins TRBV18 and TRBJ1-1, with 7 nucleotides matching TRBD1. The CDR3 runs to 15 residues. Germline values: CDR1 KGHSH, CDR2 LQKENI. V lost 3 bases and J lost 2; bases outside the gene matches: 6.

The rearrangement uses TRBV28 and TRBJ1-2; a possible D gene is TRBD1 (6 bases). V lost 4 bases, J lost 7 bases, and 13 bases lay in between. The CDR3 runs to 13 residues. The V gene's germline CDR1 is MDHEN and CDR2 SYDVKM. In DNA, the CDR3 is TGTGCCAGCAGTTCCCGGGACATAATTGGCTACACCTTC. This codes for CASSSRDIIGYTF.

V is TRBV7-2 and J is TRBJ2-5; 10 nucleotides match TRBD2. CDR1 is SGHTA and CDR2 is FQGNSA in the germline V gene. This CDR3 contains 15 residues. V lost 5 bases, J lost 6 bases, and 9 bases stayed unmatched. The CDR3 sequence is CASSEDSGGTKTQYF. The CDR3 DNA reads TGTGCCAGCAGCGAAGATAGCGGGGGGACCAAGACCCAGTACTTC.

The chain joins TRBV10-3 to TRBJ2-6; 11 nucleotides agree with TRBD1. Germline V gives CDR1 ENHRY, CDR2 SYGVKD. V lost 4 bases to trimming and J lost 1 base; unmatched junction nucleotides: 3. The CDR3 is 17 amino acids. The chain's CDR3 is CAISGGQGVSGANVLTF. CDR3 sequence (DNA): TGTGCCATCAGTGGGGGACAGGGGGTTTCTGGGGCCAACGTCCTGACTTTC.

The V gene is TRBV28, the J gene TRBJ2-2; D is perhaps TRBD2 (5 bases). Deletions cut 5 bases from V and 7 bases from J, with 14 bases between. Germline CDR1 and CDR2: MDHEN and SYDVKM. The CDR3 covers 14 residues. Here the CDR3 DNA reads TGTGCCAGCAGTCCGATTAGCGCGGACGGGGAGCTGTTTTTT. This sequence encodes CASSPISADGELFF.

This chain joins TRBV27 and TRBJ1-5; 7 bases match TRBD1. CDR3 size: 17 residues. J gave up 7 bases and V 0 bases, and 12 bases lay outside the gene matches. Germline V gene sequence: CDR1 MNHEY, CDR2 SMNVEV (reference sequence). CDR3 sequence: CASSLSWTRGLGQPQHF. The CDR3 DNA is TGTGCCAGCAGTTTATCCTGGACAAGGGGGCTTGGGCAGCCCCAGCATTTT.

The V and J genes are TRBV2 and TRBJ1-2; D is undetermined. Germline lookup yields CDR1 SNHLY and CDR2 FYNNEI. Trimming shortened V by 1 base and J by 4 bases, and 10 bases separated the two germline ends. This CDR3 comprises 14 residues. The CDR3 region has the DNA TGTGCCAGCAGTGAAGAGGCCGGCGGCTATGGCTACACCTTC. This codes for CASSEEAGGYGYTF.

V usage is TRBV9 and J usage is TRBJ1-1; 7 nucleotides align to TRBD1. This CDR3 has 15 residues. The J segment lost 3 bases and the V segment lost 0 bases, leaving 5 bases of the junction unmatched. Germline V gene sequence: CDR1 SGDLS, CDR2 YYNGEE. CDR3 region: CASSVDGRGYTEAFF. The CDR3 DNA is TGTGCCAGCAGCGTAGATGGCAGGGGGTACACTGAAGCTTTCTTT. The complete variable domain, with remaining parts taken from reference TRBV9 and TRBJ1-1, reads DSGVTQTPKHLITATGQRVTLRCSPRSGDLSVYWYQQSLDQGLQFLIQYYNGEERAKGNILERFSAQQFPDLHSELNLSSLELGDSALYFCASSVDGRGYTEAFFGQGTRLTVV.

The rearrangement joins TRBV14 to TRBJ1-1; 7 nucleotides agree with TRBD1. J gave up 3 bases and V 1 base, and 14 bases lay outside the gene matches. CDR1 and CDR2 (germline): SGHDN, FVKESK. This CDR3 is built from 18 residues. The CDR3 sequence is CASSQVPWDSLSYTEAFF. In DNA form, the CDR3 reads TGTGCCAGCAGCCAAGTCCCCTGGGACAGCCTAAGTTACACTGAAGCTTTCTTT. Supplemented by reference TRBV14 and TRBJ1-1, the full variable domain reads EAGVTQFPSHSVIEKGQTVTLRCDPISGHDNLYWYRRVMGKEIKFLLHFVKESKQDESGMPNNRFLAERTGGTYSTLKVQPAELEDSGVYFCASSQVPWDSLSYTEAFFGQGTRLTVV.

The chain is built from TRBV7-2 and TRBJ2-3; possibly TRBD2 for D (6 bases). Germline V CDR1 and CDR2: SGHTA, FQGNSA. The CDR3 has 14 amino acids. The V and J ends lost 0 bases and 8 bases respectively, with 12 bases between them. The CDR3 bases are TGTGCCAGCAGCTTAGCTAGCGGCCCGGGTACGCAGTATTTT. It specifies CASSLASGPGTQYF.